This T cell receptor beta chain was captured by sequencing in a study of PD-L1 blockade in urothelial cancer. Overall study: Researchers found blood samples held a median of 141,255 T cells.

Trimming shortened V by 0 bases and J by 1 base, and 8 bases separated the two germline ends. Germline V lookup: CDR1 SGDLS, CDR2 YYNGEE. The CDR3 is 14 amino acids. The time point: peripheral blood 6 weeks after treatment start. Disease in patients was locally advanced or metastatic urothelial carcinoma. Clones were read by immunoSEQ multiplex PCR, and TCRdb kept only the in-frame ones, dropping some. This table has 100,000 to 150,000 clones, more than 70% appearing once. The chain is built from TRBV9 and TRBJ2-7, with D possibly matching TRBD1 (5 bases). This TCR came from a man in his forties or fifties with urothelial cancer. Source: PBMCs, taken around atezolizumab (anti-PD-L1) treatment. The CDR3 DNA reads as TGTGCCAGCAGCGTAGAGCAGGGATCCTACGAGCAGTACTTC. The encoded protein is CASSVEQGSYEQYF.